The 28 T cell receptor beta chains in this list originate from one sample, sequenced in a study of T cells in Graves' hyperthyroidism and ophthalmopathy. RNA transcripts provided the source from which TCR beta CDR3 regions were amplified. HTBI primers were employed in a first-round RT-PCR of the TCR CDR3. Each CDR3 protein gets one entry after TCRdb re-called the multiplex PCR reads with MiXCR. The sample shows around 690,000 distinct CDR3 sequences, roughly 17% of them seen only once. The specimen was blood. These receptors all stem from a man aged 45 to 65 with Graves' hyperthyroidism.

The rearrangement uses TRBV11-2 and TRBJ2-3; D is unresolved. This CDR3 is 13 amino acids long. Germline CDR1 SGHAT, CDR2 FQNNGV. The V and J ends lost 5 bases and 2 bases respectively, with 8 bases between them. The CDR3 region is CASSGQNTDTQYF. The CDR3 coding sequence is TGTGCCAGCAGCGGGCAAAACACAGATACGCAGTATTTT.

This clonotype has a count of ten or more. This chain uses TRBV6-1 with TRBJ2-1; TRBD1 matches 10 bases. CDR3 length: 19 residues. Germline V gives CDR1 MNHNS, CDR2 SASEGT. Unmatched junction bases numbered 22, after V lost 5 bases and J lost 9 bases. CDR3 sequence: CASSLHWPGTGDDLGEQFF. The CDR3, as DNA: TGTGCCAGCAGTCTCCACTGGCCCGGGACAGGGGATGATTTGGGTGAGCAGTTCTTC.

This clonotype was observed at least ten times. V is TRBV3-1 and J is TRBJ1-1; D is possibly TRBD1 (6 bases). The germline gives CDR1 LGHDT, CDR2 YNNKEL (reference sequence). Trimming cost V 2 bases and J 3 bases, with 19 bases left between them. The CDR3 sequence is 17 residues long. The CDR3 nucleotides read TGTGCCAGCAGCCAAAGGTTCTGGGGGGCAGCCTACACTGAAGCTTTCTTT. Translated: CASSQRFWGAAYTEAFF. The variable domain in full, completed from reference TRBV3-1 and TRBJ1-1, reads DTAVSQTPKYLVTQMGNDKSIKCEQNLGHDTMYWYKQDSKKFLKIMFSYNNKELIINETVPNRFSPKSPDKAHLNLHINSLELGDSAVYFCASSQRFWGAAYTEAFFGQGTRLTVV.

Ten or more counts support this clonotype. The rearrangement links TRBV12-3 or TRBV12-4 to TRBJ1-1; possibly TRBD1 for D (5 bases). V lost 6 bases, J lost 0 bases, and 11 bases lay in between. The CDR3 is made up of 14 amino acids. CDR3 residues: CASSYRSLNTEAFF. In DNA, the CDR3 is TGTGCCAGCAGCTACAGGTCGTTGAACACTGAAGCTTTCTTT.

There are many counts of this clonotype. The chain uses TRBV10-3 and TRBJ2-3, with TRBD1 matching over 8 bases. CDR1 and CDR2 (germline): ENHRY, SYGVKD. This CDR3 contains 14 residues. V lost 6 bases to trimming and J lost 1 base; unmatched junction nucleotides: 3. CDR3 sequence reads: CAIRTGVGTDTQYF. CDR3 nucleotide sequence: TGTGCCATCAGGACAGGGGTGGGCACAGATACGCAGTATTTT.

This clonotype came up many times. The rearrangement joins TRBV6-1 to TRBJ1-1; D ambiguous. The V and J ends lost 1 base and 3 bases respectively, with 9 bases between them. The CDR3 loop spans 14 amino acids. Per the germline V gene, CDR1 is MNHNS and CDR2 is SASEGT. The CDR3 region has the DNA TGTGCCAGCAGTGAAGACCCAGGCGACACTGAAGCTTTCTTT. It codes for CASSEDPGDTEAFF.

The V gene is TRBV11-2, the J gene TRBJ2-3; D possibly corresponds to TRBD2 (5 bases). Germline CDR1 is SGHAT and CDR2 is FQNNGV. The length of the CDR3 is 14 residues. Trimming pared 6 bases from V and 0 bases from J, leaving 10 bases between. CDR3 residues: CASREWTSTDTQYF. The DNA of the CDR3 is TGTGCCAGCAGAGAATGGACTAGCACAGATACGCAGTATTTT. Based on the CDR3 plus reference TRBV11-2 and TRBJ2-3, the full variable domain is EAGVAQSPRYKIIEKRQSVAFWCNPISGHATLYWYQQILGQGPKLLIQFQNNGVVDDSQLPKDRFSAERLKGVDSTLKIQPAKLEDSAVYLCASREWTSTDTQYFGPGTRLTVL.

The V gene is TRBV20-1, the J gene TRBJ2-7; TRBD1 is a possible D gene (6 bases). Trimming removed 3 bases from V and 2 bases from J, with 11 bases in between. The CDR3 runs to 13 residues. CDR1 is DFQATT and CDR2 is SNEGSKA in the germline V gene (reference sequence). The chain's CDR3 is CSARQDRPYEQYF. The CDR3 DNA reads TGCAGTGCTAGGCAGGACAGACCCTACGAGCAGTACTTC.

This clonotype showed up many times. This chain joins TRBV2 and TRBJ1-5; D not resolved. There are 15 residues in the CDR3. The V gene lost 6 bases and the J gene lost 0 bases, with 12 bases spanning the gap. CDR1 SNHLY and CDR2 FYNNEI come from the germline V gene. The DNA of the CDR3 is TGTGCCAGCAGACCACGGCGCAATAGCAATCAGCCCCAGCATTTT. It encodes CASRPRRNSNQPQHF.

This clonotype was detected ten times or more. The chain carries TRBV11-2 and TRBJ2-1, with 14 bases that match TRBD2. V was pared by 3 bases and J by 7 bases, with 2 bases of the junction left unmatched. The CDR3 length is 15 residues. CDR1 is SGHAT and CDR2 is FQNNGV in the germline V gene. Here the CDR3 DNA reads TGTGCCAGCAGCTTCGGGACTAGCGGGAGTAATGAGCAGTTCTTC. Its translation: CASSFGTSGSNEQFF.

This clonotype appeared many times. The chain carries TRBV7-8 and TRBJ2-7; tentatively, D is TRBD2 (5 bases). The germline gives CDR1 SGHVS, CDR2 FQNEAQ. The ends were cut back, 1 base at V and 0 bases at J, with 10 bases in the middle. There are 15 residues in the CDR3. In DNA, the CDR3 is TGTGCCAGCAGCTTAGACTACACTAGCTCCTACGAGCAGTACTTC. It yields the protein CASSLDYTSSYEQYF.

This clonotype was seen ten or more times. This chain uses TRBV28 with TRBJ1-5; D perhaps matches TRBD1 (5 bases). Germline CDR1 MDHEN, CDR2 SYDVKM. V lost 6 bases, J lost 5 bases, and 14 bases lay in between. This CDR3 is built from 14 residues. The CDR3 region has the DNA TGTGCCAGCAGGGGGACGACTAGGTATCAGCCCCAGCATTTT. Protein: CASRGTTRYQPQHF.

The J gene is TRBJ2-7, the V gene TRBV19, with D unclear. Between the trimmed V and J ends, which lost 3 bases and 3 bases, there was a span of 9 bases. The CDR3 length is 13 residues. Germline-derived CDR1 and CDR2 are LNHDA and SQIVND (reference sequence). The CDR3 DNA is TGTGCCAGTAGTATTACTGTGAGCTACGAGCAGTACTTC. Its protein is CASSITVSYEQYF.

The CDR3 coding sequence is TGTGCCACCTCGACTAGCATATGGACAGATACGCAGTATTTT. Residues: CATSTSIWTDTQYF. The J gene is TRBJ2-3, the V gene TRBV6-1; 7 nucleotides align to TRBD2. The V and J ends lost 10 bases and 3 bases, in that order; junction bases with no gene match: 10. The CDR3 is 14 amino acids. CDR1 is MNHNS and CDR2 is SASEGT in the germline V gene.

In this sample, this clonotype turned up many times. J is TRBJ2-5 and V is TRBV7-9, with a tentative D call TRBD2 (5 bases). The V and J ends lost 5 bases and 5 bases respectively, with 12 bases between them. The CDR3 extends over 13 amino acids. Germline values: CDR1 SEHNR, CDR2 FQNEAQ (reference sequence). CDR3 region: CASSPRPGETQYF. The CDR3 region has the DNA TGTGCCAGCAGCCCCAGGCCGGGGGAGACCCAGTACTTC.

A few counts support this clonotype. The chain recombines TRBV11-2 with TRBJ1-3; possible D gene TRBD1, 5 bases. Germline CDR1 is SGHAT and CDR2 is FQNNGV. V gave up 3 bases and J gave up 7 bases, with 7 bases separating them. This CDR3 region has 12 residues. The DNA for the CDR3 is TGTGCCAGCAGCTTGGGGGATAACACCATATATTTT. Translation: CASSLGDNTIYF.

The rearrangement uses TRBV20-1 and TRBJ2-4; 7 nucleotides align to TRBD2. The CDR3 has 18 residues. The V gene's germline CDR1 is DFQATT and CDR2 SNEGSKA (reference sequence). After removal of 2 bases from V and 0 bases from J, the junction contained 13 bases not matched to a gene. The CDR3 here is CSARLLAGAKLAKNIQYF. The CDR3 coding sequence is TGCAGTGCTAGATTGTTAGCGGGCGCTAAACTAGCCAAAAACATTCAGTACTTC.

The chain uses TRBV7-8 and TRBJ2-3; D not resolved. The V gene lost 2 bases and the J gene lost 6 bases, with 3 bases spanning the gap. The germline V gene has CDR1 SGHVS and CDR2 FQNEAQ. There are 11 residues in the CDR3. CDR3 sequence (DNA): TGTGCCAGCAGCTTATACGATACGCAGTATTTT. Translation gives CASSLYDTQYF.

V gene TRBV29-1 combines with J gene TRBJ2-4, with D possibly being TRBD1 or TRBD2 (5 bases each). The germline gives CDR1 SQVTM, CDR2 ANQGSEA. CDR3 length: 12 residues. Trimming removed 7 bases at V and 2 bases at J, with 9 bases between. CDR3 nucleotide sequence: TGCAGCGCCGAGGGGTCCAAAAACATTCAGTACTTC. Encoded protein: CSAEGSKNIQYF.

The table lists this clonotype with many counts. The chain combines TRBV7-9 with TRBJ1-1; D not resolved. This CDR3 spans 13 amino acids. The V end was cut by 6 bases, the J end by 6 bases, with 14 bases between. The germline CDR1 and CDR2 sequences are SEHNR and FQNEAQ (reference sequence). The CDR3 protein is CASRSGIRPEAFF. Written as DNA, the CDR3 is TGTGCCAGCAGAAGTGGGATCCGCCCTGAAGCTTTCTTT.

This clonotype has only a few counts. The chain couples TRBV4-1 to TRBJ1-2; possibly TRBD1 for D (5 bases). V lost 7 bases to trimming and J lost 7 bases, with 19 bases between them. In germline, CDR1 is MGHRA, CDR2 YSYEKL. The length of the CDR3 is 14 residues. This chain's CDR3 is CASTRLQVSSGYTF. The CDR3 region has the DNA TGCGCCAGCACCCGGCTACAGGTCTCTAGTGGCTACACCTTC.

This rearrangement joins TRBV19 to TRBJ2-7; D might be TRBD2 (6 bases). The CDR3 spans 15 residues. Germline assignment: CDR1 LNHDA and CDR2 SQIVND (reference sequence). Trimming removed 4 bases from V and 2 bases from J, with 15 bases in between. The CDR3 loop reads CASSTVAGSTYEQYF. In nucleotides, the CDR3 is TGTGCCAGTAGTACTGTGGCCGGGAGTACCTACGAGCAGTACTTC.

This clonotype occurred many times. The chain is built from TRBV2 and TRBJ2-1; 9 bases are shared with TRBD2. V lost 1 base, J lost 6 bases, and 4 bases stayed unmatched. The CDR3 consists of 15 residues. The germline V gene has CDR1 SNHLY and CDR2 FYNNEI. The CDR3 DNA is TGTGCCAGCAGTGAAGGCGGGAGGGGCCCCAATGAGCAGTTCTTC. This encodes CASSEGGRGPNEQFF.

This clonotype was counted many times. This chain uses TRBV3-1 with TRBJ2-5; a weak D match, TRBD2 (5 bases). Germline loops: CDR1 LGHDT, CDR2 YNNKEL (reference sequence). This CDR3 is built from 15 residues. The V and J ends lost 0 bases and 7 bases respectively, with 15 bases between them. DNA of the CDR3: TGTGCCAGCAGCCAAGAAGATACCCAGCTAGCGACCCAGTACTTC. This codes for CASSQEDTQLATQYF.

This clonotype has at least ten counts. This chain connects TRBV7-2 to TRBJ2-7; TRBD2 agrees at 10 bases. The V gene's germline CDR1 is SGHTA and CDR2 FQGNSA. Germline trimming cut 4 bases from V and 0 bases from J; bases unmatched to any gene: 9. The CDR3 is 17 residues long. For the CDR3, the DNA is TGTGCCAGCAGCTCTCCCCGGACTAGCGGTCTCTCCTACGAGCAGTACTTC. This gives the protein CASSSPRTSGLSYEQYF.

As to this clonotype: At one of its ends the junction is not consistent with the germline gene, which may arise from a read error. V usage is TRBV5-5 and J usage is TRBJ2-7, with D perhaps TRBD2 (7 bases). The germline gives CDR1 SGHKS, CDR2 YYEKEE (reference sequence). The length of the CDR3 is 15 residues. CDR3 sequence (DNA): TGCGCCAGCGGGGATCCAGGGGACATTCCCTACGAGCAGTACTTC. This codes for CASGDPGDIPYEQYF.

This clonotype has more than one count but fewer than ten. The CDR3 bases are TGCAGTGCTAGAGCCGGGGCAGGGAATGTAGCCAAAAACATTCAGTACTTC. Translating gives CSARAGAGNVAKNIQYF. The rearrangement links TRBV20-1 to TRBJ2-4, with D tentatively TRBD1 or TRBD2 (5 bases each). Between the trimmed V and J ends, which lost 1 base and 0 bases, there was a span of 16 bases. Germline-derived CDR1 and CDR2 are DFQATT and SNEGSKA (reference sequence). The CDR3 totals 17 residues.

This clonotype has only a few counts. The chain is built from TRBV6-9 and TRBJ1-1; D not resolved. The CDR3 contains 15 residues. CDR1 is MNHGY, CDR2 SVAAGI, per germline. Trimming took 4 bases from V and 1 from J, leaving 13 bases between them. In DNA form, the CDR3 reads TGTGCCAGCAGTTCCTCCCAGGTGGCGAACACTGAAGCTTTCTTT. Amino acid sequence: CASSSSQVANTEAFF.